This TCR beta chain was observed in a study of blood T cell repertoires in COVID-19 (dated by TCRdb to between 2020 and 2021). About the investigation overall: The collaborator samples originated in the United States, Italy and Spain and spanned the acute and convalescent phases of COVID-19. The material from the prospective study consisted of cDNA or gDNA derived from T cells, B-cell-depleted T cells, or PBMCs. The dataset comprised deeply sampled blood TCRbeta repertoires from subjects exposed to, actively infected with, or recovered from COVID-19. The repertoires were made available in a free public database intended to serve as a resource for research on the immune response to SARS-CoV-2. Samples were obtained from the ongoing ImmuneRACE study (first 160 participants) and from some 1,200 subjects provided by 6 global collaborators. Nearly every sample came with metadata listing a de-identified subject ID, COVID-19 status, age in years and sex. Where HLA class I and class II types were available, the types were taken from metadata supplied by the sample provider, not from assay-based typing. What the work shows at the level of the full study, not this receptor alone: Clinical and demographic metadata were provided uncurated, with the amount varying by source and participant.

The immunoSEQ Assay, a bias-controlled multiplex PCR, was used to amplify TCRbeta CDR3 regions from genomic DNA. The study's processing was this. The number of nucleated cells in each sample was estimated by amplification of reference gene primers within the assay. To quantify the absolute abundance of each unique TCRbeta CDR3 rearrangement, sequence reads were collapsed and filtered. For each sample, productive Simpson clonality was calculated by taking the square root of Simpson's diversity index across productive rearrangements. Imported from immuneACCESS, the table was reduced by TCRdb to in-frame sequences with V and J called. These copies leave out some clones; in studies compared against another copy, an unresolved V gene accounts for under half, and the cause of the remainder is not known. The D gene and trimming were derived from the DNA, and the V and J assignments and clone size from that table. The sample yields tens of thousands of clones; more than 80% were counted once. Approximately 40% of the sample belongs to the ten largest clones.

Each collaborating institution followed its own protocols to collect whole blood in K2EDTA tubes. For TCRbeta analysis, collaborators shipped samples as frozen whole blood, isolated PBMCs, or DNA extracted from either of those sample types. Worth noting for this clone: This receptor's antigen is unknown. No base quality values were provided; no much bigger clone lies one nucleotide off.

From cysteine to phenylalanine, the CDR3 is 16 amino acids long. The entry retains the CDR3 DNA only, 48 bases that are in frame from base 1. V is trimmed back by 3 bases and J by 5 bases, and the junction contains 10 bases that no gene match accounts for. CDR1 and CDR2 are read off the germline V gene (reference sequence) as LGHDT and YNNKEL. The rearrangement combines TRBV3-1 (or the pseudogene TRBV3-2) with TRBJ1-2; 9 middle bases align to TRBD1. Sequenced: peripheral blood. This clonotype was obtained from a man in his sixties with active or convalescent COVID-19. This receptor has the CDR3 CASSHPKPGQGYGYTF. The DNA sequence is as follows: TGTGCCAGCAGCCACCCCAAGCCGGGACAGGGTTATGGCTACACCTTC.